This T cell receptor (beta chain) derives from a study of blood T cell repertoires in COVID-19. Turning to the study itself: Samples representing acute and convalescent COVID-19 were sourced from the United States, Italy and Spain. The analysed material was cDNA or gDNA that came from T cells, B-cell-depleted T cells, or PBMCs.

Participants were aged about 18 to 100 years from about 25 US areas. Per the original methods: It was from reference gene primer amplification that nucleated cell counts were estimated. Some clones are missing from TCRdb's copy, which holds only in-frame ones; the method was immunoSEQ multiplex PCR. The D gene and trimming were derived from the DNA, and the V and J assignments and clone size from that table. The sample yields some 320,000 clones, about 90% seen once. The junction had 5 bases not matched to a gene; V was cut back by 10 bases and J by 1 base. This CDR3 is 13 amino acids long. The germline CDR1 and CDR2 sequences are MRHNA and SNTAGT.

The sequencing sample was made of PBMCs or T cells enriched from blood (not recorded which). The clonotype comes from a woman aged 50 to 60 who had been exposed to COVID-19. The V call is TRBV6-4, the J call TRBJ2-7, with 9 positions matching TRBD1. CDR3 coding DNA: TGTGCCAACCGGACAGGGGAATCCTACGAGCAGTACTTC. This codes for CANRTGESYEQYF.